This section outlines one T cell receptor (beta chain) sequence together with its context. The antigen is unknown. This entry is derived from a study of T cells in Graves' hyperthyroidism and ophthalmopathy. The CDR3 is 15 amino acids. V was pared by 6 bases and J by 4 bases, with 18 bases between. The CDR3 regions of TCR beta were amplified from RNA transcripts. The HTBI primer set served for first-round RT-PCR of the TCR CDR3. TCRdb reprocessed the multiplex PCR reads with MiXCR, giving one entry per CDR3 protein. This sample carries more than 550,000 distinct CDR3 sequences, around a sixth of them seen once, and the ten largest clones take 16%. Study-wide points: Blood held most thyroid clonotypes expanded above 0.001 frequency.

Sequences were obtained from blood. V gene TRBV12-3 or TRBV12-4 combines with J gene TRBJ1-1, with a tentative D call TRBD1 (5 bases). This sequence originates from a woman aged 45-60 years with Graves' hyperthyroidism that later progressed to Graves' ophthalmopathy. The CDR3 DNA follows: TGTGCCAGCAGCATCCAAGGGGAGAGGAGCACTGAAGCTTTCTTT. Translated: CASSIQGERSTEAFF.